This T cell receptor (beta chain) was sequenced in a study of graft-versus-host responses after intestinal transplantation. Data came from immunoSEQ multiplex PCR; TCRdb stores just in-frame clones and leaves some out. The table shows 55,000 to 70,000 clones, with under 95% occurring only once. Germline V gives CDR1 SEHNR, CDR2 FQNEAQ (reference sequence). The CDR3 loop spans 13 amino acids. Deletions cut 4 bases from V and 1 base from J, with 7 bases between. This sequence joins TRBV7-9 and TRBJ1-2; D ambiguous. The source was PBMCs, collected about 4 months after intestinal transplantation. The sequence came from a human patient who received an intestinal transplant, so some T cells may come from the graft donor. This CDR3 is CASSYNSNYGYTF. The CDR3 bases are TGTGCCAGCAGCTATAACAGTAACTATGGCTACACCTTC. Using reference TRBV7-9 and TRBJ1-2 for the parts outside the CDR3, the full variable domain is DTGVSQNPRHKITKRGQNVTFRCDPISEHNRLYWYRQTLGQGPEFLTYFQNEAQLEKSRLLSDRFSAERPKGSFSTLEIQRTEQGDSAMYLCASSYNSNYGYTFGSGTRLTVV.